Each of the 21 T cell receptor beta chains below was sequenced from the same sample in a study of CD8 T cells in Susac syndrome. Random hexamers primed reverse transcription of about 0.45 to 1 ug RNA. Each CDR3 protein gets one entry after TCRdb re-called the immunoSEQ multiplex PCR reads with MiXCR. This table has under 200,000 distinct CDR3 sequences, approximately 94% appearing once. The source material was CD4+ T cells from PBMCs. These TCRs come from a human donor with Susac syndrome.

V and J are TRBV4-3 and TRBJ2-5; no firm D call. Germline loops: CDR1 LGHNA, CDR2 YSLEER. V was shortened by 1 base and J by 1 base, with 10 bases between the two germline ends. The CDR3 sequence is 15 residues long. The CDR3 bases are TGCGCCAGCAGCCAAGGATCTCTCGTCCAAGAGACCCAGTACTTC. This codes for CASSQGSLVQETQYF.

The chain carries TRBV18 and TRBJ1-3; no clear D gene. The CDR3 is 13 amino acids. Germline V gives CDR1 KGHSH, CDR2 LQKENI. The V and J ends lost 2 bases and 1 base respectively, with 3 bases between them. CDR3 in amino acids: CASSPGSGNTIYF. The CDR3 coding sequence is TGTGCCAGCTCACCAGGGTCTGGAAACACCATATATTTT.

The chain joins TRBV6-2 or TRBV6-3 to TRBJ1-5; D unclear. The CDR3 extends over 14 amino acids. Germline CDR1 MNHEY, CDR2 SVGEGT. With 3 bases removed from V and 9 bases from J, the gap between germline ends came to 15 bases. CDR3 coding DNA: TGTGCCAGCAGTTATACCCCACCGACGGGGCCCCAGCATTTT. Encoded protein: CASSYTPPTGPQHF.

J is TRBJ2-1 and V is TRBV11-2, with TRBD2 matching over 12 bases. CDR3 length equals 15 residues. V shed 5 bases, J shed 9 bases, and the junction held 8 bases outside the gene matches. Germline CDR1 reads SGHAT; CDR2 reads FQNNGV. The CDR3 region has the DNA TGTGCCAGCAGCGATAGACTAGCGGGAGTCCCTGAGCAGTTCTTC. Encoded protein: CASSDRLAGVPEQFF.

The chain combines TRBV6-1 with TRBJ2-6, with 8 bases that match TRBD2. V dropped 7 bases and J dropped 2; count of bases not matched to a gene: 7. Germline assignment: CDR1 MNHNS and CDR2 SASEGT. There are 16 residues in the CDR3. The CDR3 region is CASTRRGGPGANVLTF. The DNA for the CDR3 is TGTGCCAGCACTCGCCGGGGGGGGCCTGGGGCCAACGTCCTGACTTTC.

This rearrangement joins TRBV4-1 to TRBJ1-2; D gene ambiguous. Deletions cut 0 bases from V and 2 bases from J, with 13 bases between. This CDR3 spans 16 amino acids. Germline values: CDR1 MGHRA, CDR2 YSYEKL. The CDR3 sequence: CASSQETGRINYGYTF. The DNA for the CDR3 is TGCGCCAGCAGCCAAGAGACCGGACGGATAAACTATGGCTACACCTTC.

This rearrangement joins TRBV7-9 to TRBJ2-3; D perhaps matches TRBD1 (5 bases). Between the trimmed V and J ends, which lost 6 bases and 8 bases, there was a span of 15 bases. This CDR3 is 13 amino acids long. The germline V gene encodes CDR1 SEHNR and CDR2 FQNEAQ (reference sequence). CDR3 DNA sequence: TGTGCCAGCAGAAGCCAGGGCGTCGGTACGCAGTATTTT. Translation gives CASRSQGVGTQYF.

The rearrangement uses TRBV20-1 and TRBJ1-3; the D is unclear. Trimming pared 6 bases from V and 3 bases from J, leaving 12 bases between. CDR1 is DFQATT and CDR2 is SNEGSKA in the germline V gene (reference sequence). The CDR3 loop spans 13 amino acids. CDR3: CSASSGSGNTIYF. DNA for the CDR3: TGCAGTGCCAGCTCGGGGAGTGGAAACACCATATATTTT.

This rearrangement joins TRBV27 to TRBJ1-5; D unresolved. The CDR3 length is 13 residues. The V gene's germline CDR1 is MNHEY and CDR2 SMNVEV (reference sequence). V was cut by 3 bases and J by 5 bases, with 8 bases left in between. The CDR3 loop is CASSFRRDQPQHF. CDR3 nucleotides: TGTGCCAGCAGTTTTCGGCGGGATCAGCCCCAGCATTTT.

The gene calls are TRBV29-1 and TRBJ2-6; unclear D gene. Trimming stripped 3 bases from V and 0 bases from J, with 3 bases between. This CDR3 comprises 13 residues. Germline V gene sequence: CDR1 SQVTM, CDR2 ANQGSEA. The CDR3 DNA follows: TGCAGCGTTGAGGGCTCTGGGGCCAACGTCCTGACTTTC. It is translated as CSVEGSGANVLTF. Full variable domain (rest looked up from reference TRBV29-1 and TRBJ2-6): SAVISQKPSRDICQRGTSLTIQCQVDSQVTMMFWYRQQPGQSLTLIATANQGSEATYESGFVIDKFPISRPNLTFSTLTVSNMSPEDSSIYLCSVEGSGANVLTFGAGSRLTVL.

The chain combines TRBV15 with TRBJ2-1; TRBD2 might be the D (5 bases). V was shortened by 0 bases and J by 7 bases, with 13 bases between the two germline ends. This CDR3 contains 15 residues. CDR1 LNHNV and CDR2 YYDKDF come from the germline V gene (reference sequence). CDR3 protein: CATSRDAGSMNEQFF. The CDR3 DNA reads as TGTGCCACCAGCAGAGATGCGGGTTCTATGAATGAGCAGTTCTTC.

This chain links TRBV5-1 with TRBJ2-1; D unresolved. CDR1 and CDR2 (germline): SGHRS, YFSETQ. The germline V and J ends were trimmed by 5 bases and 6 bases, with 15 bases remaining between them. The CDR3 loop spans 14 amino acids. CDR3 in amino acids: CASRERYGFNEQFF. CDR3 in DNA: TGCGCCAGCAGGGAAAGATACGGCTTCAATGAGCAGTTCTTC.

The chain uses TRBV5-1 and TRBJ2-4, with 7 bases that match TRBD1. V gave up 10 bases and J gave up 8 bases; unmatched junction bases: 9. The CDR3 is 12 residues long. Per germline, CDR1 SGHRS and CDR2 YFSETQ. The CDR3 sequence: CASRDSWDIQYF. CDR3 bases: TGCGCCTCCCGGGACAGTTGGGACATTCAGTACTTC.

The gene calls are TRBV12-3 or TRBV12-4 and TRBJ2-7; 7 nucleotides agree with TRBD1. The CDR3 spans 15 residues. Losses at the gene ends were 5 bases for V and 1 base for J; bases not matched to a gene: 8. In DNA, the CDR3 is TGTGCCAGCAGTCCCCACCTGACAGGGTCCTACGAGCAGTACTTC. The encoded protein is CASSPHLTGSYEQYF.

This chain links TRBV2 with TRBJ2-2, with TRBD1 as a possible D gene (6 bases). The CDR3 is 15 residues long. V lost 1 base and J lost 4, with 10 bases in between. Germline CDR1 is SNHLY and CDR2 is FYNNEI. The CDR3 sequence: CASSEVRGSTGELFF. Written as DNA, the CDR3 is TGTGCCAGCAGTGAAGTCAGGGGTAGCACCGGGGAGCTGTTTTTT.

This chain connects TRBV27 to TRBJ1-1; tentatively, D is TRBD1 (5 bases). The V gene's germline CDR1 is MNHEY and CDR2 SMNVEV (reference sequence). The CDR3 extends over 13 amino acids. V was shortened by 2 bases and J by 4 bases, with 8 bases between the two germline ends. The CDR3 nucleotides read TGTGCCAGCAGTTTAAGGGGTACCACTGAAGCTTTCTTT. Its translation is CASSLRGTTEAFF.

The V call is TRBV5-4, the J call TRBJ1-4; D not resolved. The CDR3 contains 13 residues. V was pared by 3 bases and J by 4 bases, with 7 bases between. The germline V gene encodes CDR1 SGHNT and CDR2 YYREEE (reference sequence). CDR3 loop: CASSSALNEKLFF. Written as DNA, the CDR3 is TGTGCCAGCAGCTCGGCGCTTAATGAAAAACTGTTTTTT.

The V call is TRBV24-1, the J call TRBJ2-1; 9 nucleotides align to TRBD2. Germline V lookup: CDR1 KGHDR, CDR2 SFDVKD. The CDR3 spans 11 residues. J lost 15 bases, V lost 9 bases, and 8 bases had no gene match. CDR3 protein: CATCLAGALFF. CDR3 nucleotides: TGTGCCACCTGCTTAGCGGGGGCCCTGTTCTTC.

This clonotype was counted between two and nine times. The V call is TRBV20-1, the J call TRBJ1-5; the D is unclear. V lost 1 base and J lost 2, with 9 bases in between. CDR1 is DFQATT and CDR2 is SNEGSKA in the germline V gene (reference sequence). The CDR3 extends over 14 amino acids. The CDR3 bases are TGCAGTGCTAGAGCTCCGGGAGGCAATCAGCCCCAGCATTTT. This gives the protein CSARAPGGNQPQHF.

V is TRBV18 and J is TRBJ2-1, with 13 bases that match TRBD2. CDR1 and CDR2 (germline): KGHSH, LQKENI. V gave up 4 bases and J gave up 8 bases; unmatched junction bases: 5. The CDR3 is 15 residues long. As DNA, the CDR3 is TGTGCCAGCTCACGGTCCGGGACTAGCGGGGATGAGCAGTTCTTC. Amino acids: CASSRSGTSGDEQFF.

The CDR3 spells CAWSALDGRYETQYF. In nucleotides, the CDR3 is TGTGCCTGGAGCGCTCTGGACGGACGTTACGAGACCCAGTACTTC. This chain joins TRBV30 and TRBJ2-5; unclear D gene. The germline V gene has CDR1 GTSNPN and CDR2 SVGIG (reference sequence). Trimming cost V 3 bases and J 5 bases, with 19 bases left between them. This CDR3 contains 15 residues.